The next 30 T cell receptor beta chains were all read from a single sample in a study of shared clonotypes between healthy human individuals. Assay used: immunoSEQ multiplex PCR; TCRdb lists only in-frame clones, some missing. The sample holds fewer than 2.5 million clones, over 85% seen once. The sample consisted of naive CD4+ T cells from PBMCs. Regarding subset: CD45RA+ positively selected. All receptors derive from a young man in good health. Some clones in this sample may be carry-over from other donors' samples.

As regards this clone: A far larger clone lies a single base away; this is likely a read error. The CDR3 DNA reads TGTGCCAGCAGCTTGGGACAGAGCCAAGAGACCCAGTACTTC. This codes for CASSLGQSQETQYF. This chain joins TRBV7-7 and TRBJ2-5; TRBD1 agrees at 7 bases. This CDR3 is built from 14 residues. Germline CDR1 and CDR2: SSHAT and FNYEAQ (reference sequence). J gave up 1 base and V 3 bases, and 2 bases lay outside the gene matches.

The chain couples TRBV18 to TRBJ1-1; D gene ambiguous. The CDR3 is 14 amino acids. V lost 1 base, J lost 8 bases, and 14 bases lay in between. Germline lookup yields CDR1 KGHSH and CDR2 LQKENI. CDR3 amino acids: CASSPQRTEREAFF. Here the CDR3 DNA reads TGTGCCAGCTCACCACAAAGGACCGAGCGGGAAGCTTTCTTT.

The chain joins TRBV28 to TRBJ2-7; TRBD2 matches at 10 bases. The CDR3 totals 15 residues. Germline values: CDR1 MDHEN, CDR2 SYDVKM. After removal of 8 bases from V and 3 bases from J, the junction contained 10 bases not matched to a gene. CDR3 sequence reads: CASRRTSGNYYEQYF. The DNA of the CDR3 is TGTGCCAGCCGAAGGACTAGCGGAAACTACTACGAGCAGTACTTC. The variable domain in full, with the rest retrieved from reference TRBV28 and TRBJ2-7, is DVKVTQSSRYLVKRTGEKVFLECVQDMDHENMFWYRQDPGLGLRLIYFSYDVKMKEKGDIPEGYSVSREKKERFSLILESASTNQTSMYLCASRRTSGNYYEQYFGPGTRLTVT.

The CDR3 protein is CASSSSGGWDTEAFF. Here the CDR3 DNA reads TGTGCCAGCAGCTCCTCCGGGGGGTGGGACACTGAAGCTTTCTTT. This chain uses TRBV6-1 with TRBJ1-1; possibly TRBD1 for D (5 bases). Trimming pared 6 bases from V and 3 bases from J, leaving 17 bases between. CDR3 length: 15 amino acids. CDR1 is MNHNS and CDR2 is SASEGT in the germline V gene.

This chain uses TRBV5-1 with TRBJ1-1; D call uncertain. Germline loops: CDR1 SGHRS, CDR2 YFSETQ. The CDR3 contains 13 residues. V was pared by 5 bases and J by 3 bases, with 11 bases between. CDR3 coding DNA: TGCGCCAGCAGTGACCCCTGGGACACTGAAGCTTTCTTT. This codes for CASSDPWDTEAFF.

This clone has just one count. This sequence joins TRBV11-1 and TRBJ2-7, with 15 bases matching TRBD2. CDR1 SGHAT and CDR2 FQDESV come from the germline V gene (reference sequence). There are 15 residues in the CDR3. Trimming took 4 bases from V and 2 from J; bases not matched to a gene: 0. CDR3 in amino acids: CASSWTSGRAYEQYF. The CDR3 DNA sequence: TGTGCCAGCAGCTGGACTAGCGGGAGGGCCTACGAGCAGTACTTC. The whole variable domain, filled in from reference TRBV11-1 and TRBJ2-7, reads EAEVAQSPRYKITEKSQAVAFWCDPISGHATLYWYRQILGQGPELLVQFQDESVVDDSQLPKDRFSAERLKGVDSTLKIQPAELGDSAMYLCASSWTSGRAYEQYFGPGTRLTVT.

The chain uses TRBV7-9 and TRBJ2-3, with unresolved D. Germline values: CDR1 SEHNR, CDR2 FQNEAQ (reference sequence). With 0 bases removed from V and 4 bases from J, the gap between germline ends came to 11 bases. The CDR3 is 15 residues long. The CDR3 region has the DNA TGTGCCAGCAGCTTAGCGGGTGGCTCGGCAGATACGCAGTATTTT. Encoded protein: CASSLAGGSADTQYF. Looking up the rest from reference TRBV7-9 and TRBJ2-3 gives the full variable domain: DTGVSQNPRHKITKRGQNVTFRCDPISEHNRLYWYRQTLGQGPEFLTYFQNEAQLEKSRLLSDRFSAERPKGSFSTLEIQRTEQGDSAMYLCASSLAGGSADTQYFGPGTRLTVL.

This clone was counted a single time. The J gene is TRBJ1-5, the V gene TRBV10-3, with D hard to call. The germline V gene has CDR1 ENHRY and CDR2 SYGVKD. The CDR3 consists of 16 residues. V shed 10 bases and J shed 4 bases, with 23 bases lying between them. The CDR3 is CATRASGTVANQPQHF. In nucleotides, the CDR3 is TGTGCCACCAGAGCTTCAGGAACCGTAGCTAATCAGCCCCAGCATTTT.

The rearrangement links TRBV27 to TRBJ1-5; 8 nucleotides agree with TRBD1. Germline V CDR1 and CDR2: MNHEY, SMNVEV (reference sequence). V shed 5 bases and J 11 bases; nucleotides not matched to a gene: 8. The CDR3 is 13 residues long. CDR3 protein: CASSPGGLWAQHF. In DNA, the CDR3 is TGTGCCAGCAGTCCAGGGGGCTTGTGGGCCCAGCATTTT.

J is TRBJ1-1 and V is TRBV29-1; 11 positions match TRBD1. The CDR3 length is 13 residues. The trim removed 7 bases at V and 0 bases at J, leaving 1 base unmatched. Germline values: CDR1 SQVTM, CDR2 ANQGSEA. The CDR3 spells CSGDRGVNTEAFF. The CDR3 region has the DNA TGCAGCGGGGACAGGGGGGTGAACACTGAAGCTTTCTTT. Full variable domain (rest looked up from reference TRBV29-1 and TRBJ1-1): SAVISQKPSRDICQRGTSLTIQCQVDSQVTMMFWYRQQPGQSLTLIATANQGSEATYESGFVIDKFPISRPNLTFSTLTVSNMSPEDSSIYLCSGDRGVNTEAFFGQGTRLTVV.

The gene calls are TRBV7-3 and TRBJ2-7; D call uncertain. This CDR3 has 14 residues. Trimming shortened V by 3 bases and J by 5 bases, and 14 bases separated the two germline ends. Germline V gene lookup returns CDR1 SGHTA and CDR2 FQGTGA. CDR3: CASSLSSVSHEQYF. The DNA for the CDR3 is TGTGCCAGCAGCTTGTCCTCGGTTTCCCACGAGCAGTACTTC. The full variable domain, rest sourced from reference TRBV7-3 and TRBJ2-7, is GAGVSQTPSNKVTEKGKYVELRCDPISGHTALYWYRQSLGQGPEFLIYFQGTGAADDSGLPNDRFFAVRPEGSVSTLKIQRTERGDSAVYLCASSLSSVSHEQYFGPGTRLTVT.

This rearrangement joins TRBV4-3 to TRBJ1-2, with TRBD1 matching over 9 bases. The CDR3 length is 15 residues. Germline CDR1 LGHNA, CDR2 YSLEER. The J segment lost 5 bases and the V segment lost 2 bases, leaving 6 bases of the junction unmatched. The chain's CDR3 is CASSQLDRGRYGYTF. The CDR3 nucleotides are TGCGCCAGCAGCCAATTGGACAGGGGCCGATATGGCTACACCTTC.

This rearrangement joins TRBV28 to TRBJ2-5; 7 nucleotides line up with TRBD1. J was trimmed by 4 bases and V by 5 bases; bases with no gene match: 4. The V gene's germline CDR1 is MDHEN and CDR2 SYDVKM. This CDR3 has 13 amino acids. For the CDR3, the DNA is TGTGCCAGCAGTCAAGGGGGCCCAGAGACCCAGTACTTC. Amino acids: CASSQGGPETQYF.

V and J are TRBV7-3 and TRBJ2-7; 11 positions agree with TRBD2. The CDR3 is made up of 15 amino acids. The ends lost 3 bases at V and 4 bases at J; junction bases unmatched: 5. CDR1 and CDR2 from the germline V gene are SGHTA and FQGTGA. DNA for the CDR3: TGTGCCAGCAGCTTCGGGACTAGCGGACCATACGAGCAGTACTTC. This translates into CASSFGTSGPYEQYF.

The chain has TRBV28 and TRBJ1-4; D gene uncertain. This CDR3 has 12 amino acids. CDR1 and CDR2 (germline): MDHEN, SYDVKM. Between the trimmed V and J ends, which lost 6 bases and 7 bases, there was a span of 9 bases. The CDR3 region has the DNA TGTGCCAGCAGCCTTTTGAGTGAAAAACTGTTTTTT. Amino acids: CASSLLSEKLFF. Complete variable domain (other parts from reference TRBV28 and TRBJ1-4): DVKVTQSSRYLVKRTGEKVFLECVQDMDHENMFWYRQDPGLGLRLIYFSYDVKMKEKGDIPEGYSVSREKKERFSLILESASTNQTSMYLCASSLLSEKLFFGSGTQLSVL.

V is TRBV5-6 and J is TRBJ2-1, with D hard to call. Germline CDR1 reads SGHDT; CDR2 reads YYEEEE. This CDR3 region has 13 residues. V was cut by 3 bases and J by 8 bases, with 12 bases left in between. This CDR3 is CASSSGQRYEQFF. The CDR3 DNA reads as TGTGCCAGCAGCTCGGGCCAAAGGTATGAGCAGTTCTTC. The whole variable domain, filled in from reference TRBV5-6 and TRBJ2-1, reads DAGVTQSPTHLIKTRGQQVTLRCSPKSGHDTVSWYQQALGQGPQFIFQYYEEEERQRGNFPDRFSGHQFPNYSSELNVNALLLGDSALYLCASSSGQRYEQFFGPGTRLTVL.

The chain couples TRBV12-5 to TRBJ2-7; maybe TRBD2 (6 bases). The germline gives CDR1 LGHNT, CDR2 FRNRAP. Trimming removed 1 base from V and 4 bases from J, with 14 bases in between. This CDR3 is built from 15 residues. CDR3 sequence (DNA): TGTGCTAGTGGTTTGGCGGGACTGCTATGGTACGAGCAGTACTTC. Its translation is CASGLAGLLWYEQYF.

CDR3 sequence reads: CASILSGGNTEAFF. CDR3 coding DNA: TGTGCCAGCATCCTATCGGGTGGGAACACTGAAGCTTTCTTT. The chain is built from TRBV28 and TRBJ1-1; D not certain. The germline gives CDR1 MDHEN, CDR2 SYDVKM. The CDR3 has 14 residues. The ends were cut back, 7 bases at V and 1 base at J, with 13 bases in the middle.

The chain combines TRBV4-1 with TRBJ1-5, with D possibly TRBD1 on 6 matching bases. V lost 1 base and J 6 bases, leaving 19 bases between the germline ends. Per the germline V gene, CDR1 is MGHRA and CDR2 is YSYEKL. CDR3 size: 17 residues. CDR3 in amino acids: CASSQAGGLGAPQPQHF. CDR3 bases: TGCGCCAGCAGCCAAGCGGGGGGGTTGGGGGCCCCTCAGCCCCAGCATTTT.

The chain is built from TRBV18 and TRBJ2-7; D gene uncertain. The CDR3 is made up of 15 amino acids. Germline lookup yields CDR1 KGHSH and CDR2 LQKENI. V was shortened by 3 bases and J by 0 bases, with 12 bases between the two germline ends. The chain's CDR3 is CASSPGSASSYEQYF. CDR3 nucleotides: TGTGCCAGCTCACCGGGGTCGGCAAGCTCCTACGAGCAGTACTTC.

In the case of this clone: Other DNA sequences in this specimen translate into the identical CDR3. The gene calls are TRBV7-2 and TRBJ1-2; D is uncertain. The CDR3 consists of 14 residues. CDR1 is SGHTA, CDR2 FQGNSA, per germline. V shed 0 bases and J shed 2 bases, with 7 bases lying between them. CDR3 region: CASSLAQRNYGYTF. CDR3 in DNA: TGTGCCAGCAGCTTAGCCCAGAGGAACTATGGCTACACCTTC. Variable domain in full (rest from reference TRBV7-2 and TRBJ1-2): GAGVSQSPSNKVTEKGKDVELRCDPISGHTALYWYRQSLGQGLEFLIYFQGNSAPDKSGLPSDRFSAERTGGSVSTLTIQRTQQEDSAVYLCASSLAQRNYGYTFGSGTRLTVV.

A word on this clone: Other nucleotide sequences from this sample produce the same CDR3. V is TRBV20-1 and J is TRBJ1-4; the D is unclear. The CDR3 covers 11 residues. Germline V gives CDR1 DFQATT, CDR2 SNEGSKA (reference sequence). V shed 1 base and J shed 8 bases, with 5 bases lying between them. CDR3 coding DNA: TGCAGTGCTAGAGGTCGGGAAAAACTGTTTTTT. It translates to CSARGREKLFF.

The CDR3 protein is CASSLAFQGRRNEQYF. CDR3 coding DNA: TGTGCCAGCAGCTTAGCGTTTCAGGGTAGAAGGAACGAGCAGTACTTC. The chain recombines TRBV11-1 with TRBJ2-7; tentatively, D is TRBD1 (5 bases). With 0 bases removed from V and 5 bases from J, the gap between germline ends came to 17 bases. The germline gives CDR1 SGHAT, CDR2 FQDESV (reference sequence). This CDR3 is built from 16 residues.

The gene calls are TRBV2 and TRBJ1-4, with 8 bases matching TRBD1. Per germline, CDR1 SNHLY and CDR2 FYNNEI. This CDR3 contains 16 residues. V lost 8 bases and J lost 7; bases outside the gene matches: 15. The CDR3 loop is CASRAFPGGAGEKLFF. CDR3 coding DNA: TGTGCCAGCCGCGCTTTTCCAGGGGGCGCGGGTGAAAAACTGTTTTTT.

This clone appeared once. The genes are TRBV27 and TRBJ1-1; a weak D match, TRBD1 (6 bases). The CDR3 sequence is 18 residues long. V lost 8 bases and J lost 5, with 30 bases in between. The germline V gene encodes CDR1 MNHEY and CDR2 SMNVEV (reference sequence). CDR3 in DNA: TGTGCCAGCGCGGGTGGCCATTTTCCGCGGGGGCAAGGGACTGAAGCTTTCTTT. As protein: CASAGGHFPRGQGTEAFF.

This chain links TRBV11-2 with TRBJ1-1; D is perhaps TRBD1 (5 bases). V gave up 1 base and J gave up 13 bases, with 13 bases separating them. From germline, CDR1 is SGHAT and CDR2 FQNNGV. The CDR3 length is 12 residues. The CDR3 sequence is CASSLVGGLVFF. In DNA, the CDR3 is TGTGCCAGCAGCTTAGTTGGGGGGTTGGTTTTCTTT.

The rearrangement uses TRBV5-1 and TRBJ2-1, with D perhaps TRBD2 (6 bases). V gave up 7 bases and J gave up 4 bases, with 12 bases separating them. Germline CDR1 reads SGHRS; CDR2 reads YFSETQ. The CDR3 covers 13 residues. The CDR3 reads CASAYGGYNEQFF. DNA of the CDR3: TGCGCCAGCGCCTACGGGGGATACAATGAGCAGTTCTTC. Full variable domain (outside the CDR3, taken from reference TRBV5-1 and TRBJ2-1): KAGVTQTPRYLIKTRGQQVTLSCSPISGHRSVSWYQQTPGQGLQFLFEYFSETQRNKGNFPGRFSGRQFSNSRSEMNVSTLELGDSALYLCASAYGGYNEQFFGPGTRLTVL.

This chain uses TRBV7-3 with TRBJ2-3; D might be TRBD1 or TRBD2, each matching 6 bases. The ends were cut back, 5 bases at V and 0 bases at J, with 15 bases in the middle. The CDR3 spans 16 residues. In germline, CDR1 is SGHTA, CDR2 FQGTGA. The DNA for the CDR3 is TGTGCCAGCAGCCTCATGGAGGGGGAGAGCACAGATACGCAGTATTTT. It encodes CASSLMEGESTDTQYF.

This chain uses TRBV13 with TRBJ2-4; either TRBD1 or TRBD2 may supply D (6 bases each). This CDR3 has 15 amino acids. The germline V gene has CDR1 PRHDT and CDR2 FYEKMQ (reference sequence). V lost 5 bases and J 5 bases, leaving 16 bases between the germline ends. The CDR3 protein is CASSPRRAGENIQYF. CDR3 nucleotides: TGTGCCAGCAGCCCCCGGAGGGCAGGGGAAAACATTCAGTACTTC.

The CDR3 region has the DNA TGTGCCAGCAGCCAAGACCAGGGATCCACAGATACGCAGTATTTT. It codes for CASSQDQGSTDTQYF. The rearrangement uses TRBV14 and TRBJ2-3, with TRBD1 as a possible D gene (5 bases). V was trimmed by 0 bases and J by 2 bases, leaving 9 bases between them. CDR3 size: 15 residues. Germline V gene sequence: CDR1 SGHDN, CDR2 FVKESK.